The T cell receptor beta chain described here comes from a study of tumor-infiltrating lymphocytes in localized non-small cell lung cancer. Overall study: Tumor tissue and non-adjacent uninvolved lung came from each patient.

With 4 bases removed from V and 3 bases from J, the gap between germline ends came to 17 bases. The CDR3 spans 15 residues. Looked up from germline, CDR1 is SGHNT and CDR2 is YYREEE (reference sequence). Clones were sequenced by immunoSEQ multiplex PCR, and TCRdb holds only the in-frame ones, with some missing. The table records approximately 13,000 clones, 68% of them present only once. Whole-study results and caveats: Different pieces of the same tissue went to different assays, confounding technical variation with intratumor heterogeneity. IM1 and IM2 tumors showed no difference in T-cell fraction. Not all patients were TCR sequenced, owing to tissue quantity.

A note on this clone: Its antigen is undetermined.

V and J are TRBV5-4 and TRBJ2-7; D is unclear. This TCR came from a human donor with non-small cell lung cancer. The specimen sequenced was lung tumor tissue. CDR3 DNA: TGTGCCAGCAGCGCCGACCCTTCGCCCCTCTACGAGCAGTACTTC. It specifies CASSADPSPLYEQYF.